One sample yielded the 22 T cell receptor beta chains listed below, sequenced in a study of T cells in Graves' hyperthyroidism and ophthalmopathy. TCR beta CDR3 sequences were amplified from RNA transcripts. Researchers ran a first-round RT-PCR on the TCR CDR3 using the HTBI primer set. One entry per CDR3 protein, called by TCRdb with MiXCR from the multiplex PCR reads. The sample holds approximately 640,000 distinct CDR3 sequences, around 15% seen once. Sequencing was done on a sample of blood. The source is a man aged 45-65 years with Graves' hyperthyroidism.

This clonotype was picked up many times. The rearrangement uses TRBV30 and TRBJ1-2, with TRBD1 identical over 7 bases. The junction had 5 bases not matched to a gene; V was cut back by 2 bases and J by 8 bases. Per germline, CDR1 GTSNPN and CDR2 SVGIG (reference sequence). The CDR3 runs to 12 residues. CDR3 amino acids: CAWSPRGVGYTF. DNA for the CDR3: TGTGCCTGGAGTCCCAGGGGGGTCGGCTACACCTTC.

This rearrangement joins TRBV9 to TRBJ2-3, with 9 nucleotides matching TRBD2. This CDR3 region has 14 residues. Germline V gene sequence: CDR1 SGDLS, CDR2 YYNGEE. Trimming cost V 2 bases and J 6 bases; bases outside gene matches: 4. This CDR3 is CASSVSGSEDTQYF. The CDR3 nucleotides are TGTGCCAGCAGCGTTAGCGGGAGTGAGGATACGCAGTATTTT.

At least ten counts were recorded for this clonotype. This chain connects TRBV6-1 to TRBJ1-5; no firm D call. This CDR3 is built from 15 residues. Trimming left V 6 bases short and J 3 bases short, with 15 bases between. The germline V gene has CDR1 MNHNS and CDR2 SASEGT. The CDR3 region has the DNA TGTGCCAGCAGGCTCATCCCTAATGCCAATCAGCCCCAGCATTTT. Amino acids: CASRLIPNANQPQHF.

In this sample, this clonotype turned up many times. The chain is built from TRBV11-2 and TRBJ2-2; 9 bases fit TRBD2. There are 15 residues in the CDR3. V was clipped by 8 bases and J by 5 bases; unmatched bases: 9. CDR1 is SGHAT and CDR2 is FQNNGV in the germline V gene. The CDR3: CASSSRLAGTGELFF. The CDR3 DNA reads as TGTGCCAGCTCTTCCCGGCTAGCGGGAACCGGGGAGCTGTTTTTT.

This clonotype occurred many times. This chain links TRBV19 with TRBJ1-1, with TRBD1 as a possible D gene (6 bases). V was clipped by 5 bases and J by 1 base, with 8 bases between them. This CDR3 comprises 13 residues. Germline-derived CDR1 and CDR2 are LNHDA and SQIVND (reference sequence). Written as DNA, the CDR3 is TGTGCCAGTAGTGAACAGGGGAACACTGAAGCTTTCTTT. Residues: CASSEQGNTEAFF.

This clonotype turned up a few times. This chain uses TRBV28 with TRBJ2-7, with 8 nucleotides matching TRBD1. The V gene end was trimmed by 3 bases and the J gene end by 7 bases; junction bases not matched to a gene: 8. CDR3 length equals 14 residues. Germline V lookup: CDR1 MDHEN, CDR2 SYDVKM. The CDR3 region has the DNA TGTGCCAGCAGTTTGTCGACAGGGGCGGATGAGCAGTACTTC. Translation: CASSLSTGADEQYF.

The chain links TRBV19 to TRBJ2-1, with TRBD1 matching 9 bases. Germline V gene data show CDR1 as LNHDA and CDR2 as SQIVND (reference sequence). The CDR3 runs to 17 residues. V was pared by 6 bases and J by 8 bases, with 17 bases of the junction left unmatched. Here the CDR3 DNA reads TGTGCCAGTAGGCCGGGACAGGGTCTGTTTGAATACGATGAGCAGTTCTTC. Its translation: CASRPGQGLFEYDEQFF.

This clonotype was counted many times. This chain links TRBV7-8 with TRBJ2-5; D gene uncertain. The CDR3 consists of 14 residues. Per germline, CDR1 SGHVS and CDR2 FQNEAQ. The V gene lost 5 bases and the J gene lost 4 bases, with 14 bases spanning the gap. The CDR3 region is CASSEEGSLETQYF. CDR3 DNA: TGTGCCAGCAGCGAAGAAGGGTCCCTAGAGACCCAGTACTTC.

This clonotype was recorded many times. J is TRBJ2-7 and V is TRBV6-1; the match to TRBD2 covers 9 bases. Germline assignment: CDR1 MNHNS and CDR2 SASEGT. With 1 base clipped from V and 4 bases from J, the junction kept 8 bases outside the gene matches. CDR3 length equals 16 residues. The CDR3 protein is CASSEGFAGGPYEQYF. The CDR3 DNA sequence: TGTGCCAGCAGTGAAGGTTTCGCGGGAGGGCCTTACGAGCAGTACTTC.

This chain connects TRBV5-1 to TRBJ2-5; D is perhaps TRBD2 (6 bases). V was trimmed by 0 bases and J by 5 bases, leaving 14 bases between them. The CDR3 is 15 amino acids. In germline, CDR1 is SGHRS, CDR2 YFSETQ. For the CDR3, the DNA is TGCGCCAGCAGCTTGGGACTAGTCACGAGGGAGACCCAGTACTTC. It codes for CASSLGLVTRETQYF. The complete variable domain, with remaining parts taken from reference TRBV5-1 and TRBJ2-5, reads KAGVTQTPRYLIKTRGQQVTLSCSPISGHRSVSWYQQTPGQGLQFLFEYFSETQRNKGNFPGRFSGRQFSNSRSEMNVSTLELGDSALYLCASSLGLVTRETQYFGPGTRLLVL.

Many counts were recorded for this clonotype. The J gene is TRBJ2-5, the V gene TRBV24-1; 10 bases fit TRBD1. CDR3 length: 17 residues. V dropped 3 bases and J dropped 4; count of bases not matched to a gene: 10. CDR1 is KGHDR, CDR2 SFDVKD, per germline. The CDR3 nucleotides are TGTGCCACCAGTGATCCGACCGGGACAGGGGCTCGAGAGACCCAGTACTTC. Translation: CATSDPTGTGARETQYF.

This clonotype was detected many times. The chain uses TRBV18 and TRBJ2-7, with D tentatively TRBD1 (5 bases). The CDR3 is made up of 13 amino acids. Germline loops: CDR1 KGHSH, CDR2 LQKENI. Trimming took 3 bases from V and 3 from J, leaving 9 bases between them. The CDR3 coding sequence is TGTGCCAGCTCACCGAAGGACAACTACGAGCAGTACTTC. Translation gives CASSPKDNYEQYF.

About this clonotype: The junction differs from germline at one of its ends, possibly a read error. CDR3: CASSRGPNRGSETQYF. Written as DNA, the CDR3 is TGTGCCAGCAGCCGGGGTCCAAACAGGGGTTCAGAGACCCAATACTTC. The chain combines TRBV7-9 with TRBJ2-5; 7 nucleotides align to TRBD1. The germline CDR1 and CDR2 sequences are SEHNR and FQNEAQ (reference sequence). CDR3 size: 16 residues.

This clonotype was detected ten times or more. This chain connects TRBV19 to TRBJ1-5, with D perhaps TRBD1 (6 bases). CDR3 size: 16 residues. Trimming pared 2 bases from V and 4 bases from J, leaving 15 bases between. Germline loops: CDR1 LNHDA, CDR2 SQIVND (reference sequence). CDR3 bases: TGTGCCAGTAGTATAAGAGGGACAAGTAAAAATCAGCCCCAGCATTTT. This encodes CASSIRGTSKNQPQHF.

This chain joins TRBV9 and TRBJ2-1; 7 nucleotides line up with TRBD1. The germline V gene has CDR1 SGDLS and CDR2 YYNGEE. This CDR3 contains 18 residues. V dropped 0 bases and J dropped 0; count of bases not matched to a gene: 9. The CDR3 nucleotides read TGTGCCAGCAGCGTAGTTGGGGGACAGACAAGCTCCTACAATGAGCAGTTCTTC. Its protein is CASSVVGGQTSSYNEQFF.

Remarks on this clonotype: A much larger clone is a single base away; this may be a read error. J is TRBJ1-5 and V is TRBV3-1; maybe TRBD1 (5 bases). Germline values: CDR1 LGHDT, CDR2 YNNKEL (reference sequence). This CDR3 spans 14 amino acids. In DNA, the CDR3 is TGTGCCATCAGCCAAGGGACGGGCAATCAGCCCCAGCATTTT. It translates to CAISQGTGNQPQHF. The whole variable domain, remainder taken from reference TRBV3-1 and TRBJ1-5, is DTAVSQTPKYLVTQMGNDKSIKCEQNLGHDTMYWYKQDSKKFLKIMFSYNNKELIINETVPNRFSPKSPDKAHLNLHINSLELGDSAVYFCAISQGTGNQPQHFGDGTRLSIL.

The chain carries TRBV7-8 and TRBJ2-7, with 11 bases identical to TRBD2. V lost 3 bases to trimming and J lost 3 bases; unmatched junction nucleotides: 7. Germline assignment: CDR1 SGHVS and CDR2 FQNEAQ. This CDR3 is built from 16 residues. The CDR3 region has the DNA TGTGCCAGCAGCTTCGCTAGCGGGAGGTTAAGCTACGAGCAGTACTTC. Its protein is CASSFASGRLSYEQYF.

This clonotype was picked up a small number of times. The DNA for the CDR3 is TGTGCCAGCTCACCACGCACTTACAGACAGGGGGCGAGCACTGAAGCTTTCTTT. Protein product: CASSPRTYRQGASTEAFF. The genes are TRBV18 and TRBJ1-1, with 10 nucleotides matching TRBD1. Germline V lookup: CDR1 KGHSH, CDR2 LQKENI. The CDR3 runs 18 residues. With V trimmed by 1 base and J by 4 bases, 12 bases remained unmatched.

The chain carries TRBV11-2 and TRBJ2-3, with D perhaps matching TRBD2 (5 bases). The germline V and J ends were trimmed by 5 bases and 4 bases, with 19 bases remaining between them. The CDR3 is made up of 16 amino acids. Germline lookup yields CDR1 SGHAT and CDR2 FQNNGV. For the CDR3, the DNA is TGTGCCAGCAGCCCTGAGGTGGGAGAAGCCTCAGATACGCAGTATTTT. It yields the protein CASSPEVGEASDTQYF.

About this clonotype itself: Possible read error: a much larger clone is one base away. The gene calls are TRBV7-7 and TRBJ2-3; D is perhaps TRBD1 (5 bases). Germline V gives CDR1 SSHAT, CDR2 FNYEAQ (reference sequence). The CDR3 runs to 14 residues. This CDR3 reads CASSTRQNTDTQYF. Here the CDR3 DNA reads TGTGCTAGCAGTACGAGACAGAACACAGATACGCAGTATTTT.

This clonotype has only one observation. Given a much more abundant clone one base away, this may be a read error. This chain joins TRBV6-2 or TRBV6-3 and TRBJ1-1; no definite D call. This CDR3 has 15 residues. Germline V lookup: CDR1 MNHEY, CDR2 SVGEGT. This chain's CDR3 is CAGRDEAPGNTEAFF. In DNA, the CDR3 is TGTGCCGGCAGAGACGAAGCCCCGGGGAACACTGAAGCTTTCTTT.

V gene TRBV11-2 combines with J gene TRBJ1-1; D gene unclear. V shed 1 base and J shed 5 bases, with 11 bases lying between them. Looked up from germline, CDR1 is SGHAT and CDR2 is FQNNGV. The CDR3 length is 14 residues. Here the CDR3 reads CASSLVRRWTEAFF. The CDR3, as DNA: TGTGCCAGCAGCTTAGTACGGCGATGGACTGAAGCTTTCTTT.